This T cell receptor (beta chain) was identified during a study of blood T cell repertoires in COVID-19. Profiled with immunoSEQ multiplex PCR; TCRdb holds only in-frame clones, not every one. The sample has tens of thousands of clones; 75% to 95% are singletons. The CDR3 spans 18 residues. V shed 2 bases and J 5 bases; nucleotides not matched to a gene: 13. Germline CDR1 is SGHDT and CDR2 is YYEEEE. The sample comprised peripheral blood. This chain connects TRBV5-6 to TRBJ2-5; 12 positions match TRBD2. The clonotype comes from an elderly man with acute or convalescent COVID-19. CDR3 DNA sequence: TGTGCCAGCAGCTTTGCGCTAGCGGGGGGGCCCTTAGAGGAGACCCAGTACTTC. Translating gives CASSFALAGGPLEETQYF.